These 19 T cell receptor beta chains share one sample of origin, sequenced in a study of blood T cell repertoires in COVID-19. Generated by immunoSEQ multiplex PCR, the TCRdb table keeps only in-frame clones and is missing some. Of under 200,000 clones in the sample, around 83% are singletons; the top ten hold 1.5%. Sequenced material: peripheral blood. These receptors were obtained from a human donor in a cohort sampled during active COVID-19.

The V gene is TRBV6-2 or TRBV6-3, the J gene TRBJ2-1; 9 nucleotides agree with TRBD1. The V gene end was trimmed by 0 bases and the J gene end by 3 bases; junction bases not matched to a gene: 3. Germline CDR1 MNHEY, CDR2 SVGEGT. CDR3 length: 16 residues. The CDR3 here is CASSYSWTGDYNEQFF. The CDR3 DNA is TGTGCCAGCAGTTACTCGTGGACAGGGGACTACAATGAGCAGTTCTTC.

The chain carries TRBV5-6 and TRBJ1-5; D is perhaps TRBD1 (6 bases). The CDR3 covers 14 residues. CDR1 is SGHDT and CDR2 is YYEEEE in the germline V gene. V was cut by 4 bases and J by 2 bases, with 10 bases left in between. CDR3 protein: CASSRGGRNQPQHF. The CDR3 DNA is TGTGCCAGCAGCAGGGGGGGTCGCAATCAGCCCCAGCATTTT.

This clone has a single count. The chain is built from TRBV4-1 and TRBJ1-5; D is possibly TRBD1 (5 bases). Germline CDR1 is MGHRA and CDR2 is YSYEKL. V lost 4 bases and J lost 5, with 12 bases in between. There are 14 residues in the CDR3. Here the CDR3 DNA reads TGCGCCAGCAGCCCTCTTGGGGGGGATCAGCCCCAGCATTTT. Translation: CASSPLGGDQPQHF.

This clone occurred a few times. The chain uses TRBV9 and TRBJ2-5; TRBD1 agrees at 12 bases. The CDR3 runs to 16 residues. J gave up 5 bases and V 0 bases, and 5 bases lay outside the gene matches. Per the germline V gene, CDR1 is SGDLS and CDR2 is YYNGEE. The CDR3 region has the DNA TGTGCCAGCAGCGTAGGGGGACAGGGGGCGAAGGAGACCCAGTACTTC. This codes for CASSVGGQGAKETQYF. The full variable domain, in which reference TRBV9 and TRBJ2-5 provide the parts outside the CDR3, is DSGVTQTPKHLITATGQRVTLRCSPRSGDLSVYWYQQSLDQGLQFLIQYYNGEERAKGNILERFSAQQFPDLHSELNLSSLELGDSALYFCASSVGGQGAKETQYFGPGTRLLVL.

The chain is built from TRBV7-2 and TRBJ2-7, with 8 bases aligning to TRBD2. The ends lost 2 bases at V and 2 bases at J; junction bases unmatched: 5. The CDR3 sequence is 15 residues long. Germline CDR1 reads SGHTA; CDR2 reads FQGNSA. CDR3 loop: CASSLKAGGPYEQYF. The CDR3 region has the DNA TGTGCCAGCAGCTTAAAGGCGGGGGGCCCCTACGAGCAGTACTTC.

The V and J genes are TRBV7-2 and TRBJ1-5, with a weak D call TRBD1 (6 bases). This CDR3 contains 14 residues. V gave up 5 bases and J gave up 3 bases, with 11 bases separating them. Germline V lookup: CDR1 SGHTA, CDR2 FQGNSA. The CDR3 here is CASSGDRSNQPQHF. CDR3 bases: TGTGCCAGCAGCGGCGACAGGTCCAATCAGCCCCAGCATTTT.

V gene TRBV7-9 combines with J gene TRBJ2-7; 10 positions match TRBD2. The germline V gene has CDR1 SEHNR and CDR2 FQNEAQ (reference sequence). The CDR3 loop spans 16 amino acids. V shed 0 bases and J 2 bases; nucleotides not matched to a gene: 4. The CDR3 is CASSLARAGGPYEQYF. The CDR3 nucleotides are TGTGCCAGCAGCTTAGCAAGAGCGGGAGGGCCCTACGAGCAGTACTTC.

The rearrangement uses TRBV7-2 and TRBJ2-7; 7 nucleotides match TRBD2. The CDR3 consists of 13 residues. The germline V gene encodes CDR1 SGHTA and CDR2 FQGNSA. The V gene end was trimmed by 3 bases and the J gene end by 3 bases; junction bases not matched to a gene: 2. This CDR3 reads CASSFVAGYEQYF. DNA of the CDR3: TGTGCCAGCAGCTTCGTAGCGGGCTACGAGCAGTACTTC.

The chain carries TRBV15 and TRBJ1-5; 7 bases line up with TRBD1. The ends lost 1 base at V and 0 bases at J; junction bases unmatched: 3. Germline V CDR1 and CDR2: LNHNV, YYDKDF (reference sequence). The CDR3 length is 16 residues. In nucleotides, the CDR3 is TGTGCCACCAGCAGAGGGACAGGACGTAGCAATCAGCCCCAGCATTTT. Protein product: CATSRGTGRSNQPQHF.

DNA of the CDR3: TGTGCCAGCAGCTTAGGGGTAGGGGCCCACGAGCAGTACTTC. Residues: CASSLGVGAHEQYF. This sequence joins TRBV11-2 and TRBJ2-7, with TRBD1 as a possible D gene (5 bases). V lost 1 base, J lost 5 bases, and 12 bases lay in between. The CDR3 extends over 14 amino acids. Germline loops: CDR1 SGHAT, CDR2 FQNNGV.

This chain uses TRBV18 with TRBJ1-2; TRBD1 matches at 7 bases. Germline trimming cut 4 bases from V and 2 bases from J; bases unmatched to any gene: 1. CDR1 and CDR2 from the germline V gene are KGHSH and LQKENI. This CDR3 has 13 amino acids. The CDR3 DNA reads as TGTGCCAGCTCACTGGACAGGAACTATGGCTACACCTTC. Protein sequence: CASSLDRNYGYTF. Variable domain in full (rest from reference TRBV18 and TRBJ1-2): NAGVMQNPRHLVRRRGQEARLRCSPMKGHSHVYWYRQLPEEGLKFMVYLQKENIIDESGMPKERFSAEFPKEGPSILRIQQVVRGDSAAYFCASSLDRNYGYTFGSGTRLTVV.

The rearrangement links TRBV6-2 or TRBV6-3 to TRBJ1-5; maybe TRBD1 (6 bases). The germline gives CDR1 MNHEY, CDR2 SVGEGT. The CDR3 totals 16 residues. The V and J ends lost 4 bases and 3 bases respectively, with 16 bases between them. CDR3 in DNA: TGTGCCAGCAGTTTGCGAGTCGGGGGGCACAATCAGCCCCAGCATTTT. Encoded protein: CASSLRVGGHNQPQHF.

The V and J genes are TRBV3-1 (or the pseudogene TRBV3-2) and TRBJ2-7; 11 bases agree with TRBD2. Germline CDR1 is LGHDT and CDR2 is YNNKEL (reference sequence). This CDR3 is 15 amino acids long. V trimming: 1 base; J trimming: 3 bases; junction bases outside the gene matches: 2. The CDR3 sequence: CASSQGTSGLYEQYF. CDR3 nucleotides: TGTGCCAGCAGCCAAGGGACTAGCGGGCTCTACGAGCAGTACTTC.

The V gene is TRBV18, the J gene TRBJ1-1; D may be TRBD1 (5 bases). Germline V CDR1 and CDR2: KGHSH, LQKENI. This CDR3 region has 14 residues. The germline V and J ends were trimmed by 6 bases and 6 bases, with 17 bases remaining between them. CDR3 amino acids: CASSLGDTGAEAFF. Here the CDR3 DNA reads TGTGCCAGCTCCCTAGGGGATACCGGCGCTGAAGCTTTCTTT.

The chain uses TRBV28 and TRBJ2-7; the D gene is possibly TRBD1 (6 bases). This CDR3 is built from 13 residues. V was pared by 6 bases and J by 3 bases, with 12 bases between. From germline, CDR1 is MDHEN and CDR2 SYDVKM. CDR3 sequence (DNA): TGTGCCAGCAGCACTGGACAGAGCTACGAGCAGTACTTC. Amino acid sequence: CASSTGQSYEQYF.

The chain's CDR3 is CASRRGNTEAFF. CDR3 DNA: TGCGCCAGCAGAAGGGGGAACACTGAAGCTTTCTTT. V usage is TRBV23-1 and J usage is TRBJ1-1; TRBD1 might be the D (5 bases). TRBV23-1 is labeled an ORF, and its function is uncertain. Deletions cut 6 bases from V and 1 base from J, with 6 bases between. This CDR3 contains 12 residues.

This sequence joins TRBV6-5 and TRBJ2-7; TRBD2 matches 7 bases. CDR1 is MNHEY and CDR2 is SVGAGI in the germline V gene. The V and J ends lost 7 bases and 3 bases, in that order; junction bases with no gene match: 12. The CDR3 has 15 residues. The CDR3 region is CASIKGAGAYYEQYF. The CDR3 nucleotides read TGTGCCAGCATCAAAGGGGCGGGAGCGTACTACGAGCAGTACTTC.

The rearrangement joins TRBV4-3 to TRBJ1-4, with D perhaps TRBD1 (5 bases). V was trimmed by 0 bases and J by 8 bases, leaving 16 bases between them. Per the germline V gene, CDR1 is LGHNA and CDR2 is YSLEER. The CDR3 runs 16 residues. In nucleotides, the CDR3 is TGCGCCAGCAGCCAAGATGGAGCAGGGAAGGAGGAAAAACTGTTTTTT. Its protein is CASSQDGAGKEEKLFF.

The chain carries TRBV3-1 (or the pseudogene TRBV3-2) and TRBJ1-3; weak D call: TRBD1 (5 bases). Germline V gives CDR1 LGHDT, CDR2 YNNKEL (reference sequence). V was pared by 4 bases and J by 3 bases, with 13 bases between. This CDR3 is built from 15 residues. The CDR3 DNA follows: TGTGCCAGCAGCCCCCACAGGCGCGATGGAAACACCATATATTTT. Amino acid sequence: CASSPHRRDGNTIYF.